This TCR beta chain was obtained from a study of T cell responses to AZD1222 COVID-19 vaccine. Study-wide results and limits: It should be noted that donors were predominantly white British and more often female, and clonal diversity was possibly underestimated. No day 14 peak samples; only post-peak repertoires were characterized. Reportedly, nearly half of unique spike TCRs recognized epitopes outside B.1.351/B.1.1.7 mutations.

Assay used: immunoSEQ multiplex PCR; TCRdb lists only in-frame clones, some missing. The sample has about 56,000 clones; 80% are singletons. Concerning this clone itself: Its antigen is unidentified.

The specimen was peripheral blood, collected 28 days after the second AZD1222 dose. This receptor was taken from an adult who received the AZD1222 COVID-19 vaccine.

The chain's CDR3 is CASSLGSIGEKLFF. CDR3 DNA: TGCGCCAGCAGCTTGGGATCTATCGGGGAAAAACTGTTTTTT. The V gene is TRBV5-1, the J gene TRBJ1-4; D remains ambiguous. V was shortened by 0 bases and J by 8 bases, with 11 bases between the two germline ends. The CDR3 has 14 amino acids. The germline V gene has CDR1 SGHRS and CDR2 YFSETQ.